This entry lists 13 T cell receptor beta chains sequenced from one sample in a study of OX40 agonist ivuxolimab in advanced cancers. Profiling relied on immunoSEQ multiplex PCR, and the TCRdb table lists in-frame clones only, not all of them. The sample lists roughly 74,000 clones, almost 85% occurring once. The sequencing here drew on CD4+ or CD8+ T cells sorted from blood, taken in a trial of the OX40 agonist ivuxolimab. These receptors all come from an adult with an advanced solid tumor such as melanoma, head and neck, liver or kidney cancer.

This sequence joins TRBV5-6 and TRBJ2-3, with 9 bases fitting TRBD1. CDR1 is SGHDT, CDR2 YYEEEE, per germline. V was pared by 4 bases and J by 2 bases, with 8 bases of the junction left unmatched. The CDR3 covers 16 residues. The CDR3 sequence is CASSIGTGTPTDTQYF. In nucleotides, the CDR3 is TGTGCCAGCAGCATCGGGACAGGGACGCCCACAGATACGCAGTATTTT. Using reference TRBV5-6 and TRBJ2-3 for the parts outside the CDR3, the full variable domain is DAGVTQSPTHLIKTRGQQVTLRCSPKSGHDTVSWYQQALGQGPQFIFQYYEEEERQRGNFPDRFSGHQFPNYSSELNVNALLLGDSALYLCASSIGTGTPTDTQYFGPGTRLTVL.

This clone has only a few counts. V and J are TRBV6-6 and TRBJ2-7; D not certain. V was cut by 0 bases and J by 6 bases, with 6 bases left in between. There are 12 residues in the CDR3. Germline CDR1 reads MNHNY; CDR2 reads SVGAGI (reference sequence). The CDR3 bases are TGTGCCAGCAGTTACTCTCTGGGCGAGCAGTACTTC. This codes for CASSYSLGEQYF.

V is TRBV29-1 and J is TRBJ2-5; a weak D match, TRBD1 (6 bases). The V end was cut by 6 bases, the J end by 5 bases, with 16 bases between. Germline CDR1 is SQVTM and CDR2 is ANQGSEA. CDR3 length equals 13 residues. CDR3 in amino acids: CSVSKQGLETQYF. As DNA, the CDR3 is TGCAGCGTCAGTAAACAGGGTTTGGAGACCCAGTACTTC.

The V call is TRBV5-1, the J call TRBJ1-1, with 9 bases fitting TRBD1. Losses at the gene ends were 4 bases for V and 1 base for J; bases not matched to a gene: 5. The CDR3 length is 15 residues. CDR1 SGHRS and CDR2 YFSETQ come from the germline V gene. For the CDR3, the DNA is TGCGCCAGCAGCATCGGGACAGGGAGGAACACTGAAGCTTTCTTT. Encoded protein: CASSIGTGRNTEAFF.

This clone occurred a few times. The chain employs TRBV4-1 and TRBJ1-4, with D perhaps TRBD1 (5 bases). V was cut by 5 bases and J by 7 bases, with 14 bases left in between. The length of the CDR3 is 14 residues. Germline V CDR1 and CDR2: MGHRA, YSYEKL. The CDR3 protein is CASSFGPGTEKLFF. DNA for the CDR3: TGCGCCAGCAGCTTTGGTCCAGGGACTGAAAAACTGTTTTTT.

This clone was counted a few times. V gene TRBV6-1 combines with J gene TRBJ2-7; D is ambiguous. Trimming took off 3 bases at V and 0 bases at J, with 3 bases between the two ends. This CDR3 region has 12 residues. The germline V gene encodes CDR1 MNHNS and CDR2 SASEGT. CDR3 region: CASSDFSYEQYF. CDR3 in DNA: TGTGCCAGCAGTGACTTCTCCTACGAGCAGTACTTC.

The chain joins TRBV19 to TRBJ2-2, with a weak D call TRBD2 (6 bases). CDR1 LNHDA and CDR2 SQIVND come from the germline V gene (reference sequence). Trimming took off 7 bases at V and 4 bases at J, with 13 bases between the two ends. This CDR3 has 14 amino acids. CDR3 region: CASTKLARTGELFF. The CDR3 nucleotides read TGTGCCAGTACCAAACTAGCACGCACCGGGGAGCTGTTTTTT.

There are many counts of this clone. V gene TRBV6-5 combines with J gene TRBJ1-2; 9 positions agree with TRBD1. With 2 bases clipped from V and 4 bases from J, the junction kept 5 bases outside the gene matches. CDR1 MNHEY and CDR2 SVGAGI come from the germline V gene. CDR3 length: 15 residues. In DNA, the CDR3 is TGTGCCAGCAGTTACGGGACAGGGACTGGCTATGGCTACACCTTC. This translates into CASSYGTGTGYGYTF.

CDR3 region: CAWSYGSRDEQYF. The CDR3 bases are TGTGCCTGGAGTTACGGGTCCCGAGACGAGCAGTACTTC. The J gene is TRBJ2-7, the V gene TRBV30; D gene uncertain. Germline loops: CDR1 GTSNPN, CDR2 SVGIG (reference sequence). The CDR3 sequence is 13 residues long. V was cut by 2 bases and J by 5 bases, with 13 bases left in between.

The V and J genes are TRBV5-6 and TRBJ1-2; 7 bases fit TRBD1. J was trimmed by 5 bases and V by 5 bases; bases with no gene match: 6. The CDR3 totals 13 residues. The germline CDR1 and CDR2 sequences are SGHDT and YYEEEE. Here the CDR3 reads CASRSTGRYGYTF. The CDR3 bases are TGTGCCAGCAGATCGACAGGGAGGTATGGCTACACCTTC. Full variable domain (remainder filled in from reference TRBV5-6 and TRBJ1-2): DAGVTQSPTHLIKTRGQQVTLRCSPKSGHDTVSWYQQALGQGPQFIFQYYEEEERQRGNFPDRFSGHQFPNYSSELNVNALLLGDSALYLCASRSTGRYGYTFGSGTRLTVV.

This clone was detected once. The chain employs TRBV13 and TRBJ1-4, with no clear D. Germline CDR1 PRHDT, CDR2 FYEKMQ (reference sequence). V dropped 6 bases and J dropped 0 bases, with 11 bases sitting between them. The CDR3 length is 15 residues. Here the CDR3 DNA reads TGTGCCAGCAGATGGAGGGAATCAACTAATGAAAAACTGTTTTTT. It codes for CASRWRESTNEKLFF.

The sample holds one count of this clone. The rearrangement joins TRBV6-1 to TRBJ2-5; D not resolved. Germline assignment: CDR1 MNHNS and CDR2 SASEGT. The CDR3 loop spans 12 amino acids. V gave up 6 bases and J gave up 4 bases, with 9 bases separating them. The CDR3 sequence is CASSPLIETQYF. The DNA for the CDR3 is TGTGCCAGCAGCCCGTTGATAGAGACCCAGTACTTC.

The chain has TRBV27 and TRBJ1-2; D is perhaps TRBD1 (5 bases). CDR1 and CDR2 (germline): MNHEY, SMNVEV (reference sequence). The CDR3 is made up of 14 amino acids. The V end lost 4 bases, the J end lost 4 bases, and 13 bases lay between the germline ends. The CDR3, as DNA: TGTGCCAGCAGTTCGCTTGGGGGATTCTATGGCTACACCTTC. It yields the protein CASSSLGGFYGYTF.